This T cell receptor (beta chain) was sequenced during a study of blood T cell repertoires in COVID-19. Study at large: COVID-19 samples, acute and convalescent, were from the United States, Italy and Spain. Nucleic acid was either cDNA or gDNA, and it came from T cells, B-cell-depleted T cells, or PBMCs.

In the source study's methods: For nucleated cells, counts were estimated from reference gene primer amplification. Here immunoSEQ multiplex PCR was the method, and the copy in TCRdb shows in-frame clones only, minus some. That table is the source of V, J and clone size, and D and trimming were worked out from the DNA. The top ten hold less than 15% of the sample, which has 270,000 or so clones, 85% seen once. This CDR3 region has 14 residues. Unmatched junction bases numbered 2, after V lost 0 bases and J lost 5 bases. CDR1 and CDR2 from the germline V gene are SGHRS and YFSETQ. Material: peripheral blood. The chain joins TRBV5-1 to TRBJ2-5, with TRBD2 matching over 9 bases. This TCR was recovered from a human donor in a cohort sampled during active COVID-19. CDR3: CASSLAGLAETQYF. The DNA of the CDR3 is TGCGCCAGCAGCTTGGCCGGACTAGCGGAGACCCAGTACTTC.